The rows below give T cell receptor beta chains drawn from one sample of a study of human CD8 memory T cell subsets. TCRdb reprocessed the 5' RACE reads; each CDR3 protein has one entry and no DNA is given. The sample shows about 6,900 distinct CDR3 sequences, and 20% to 25% sits with its ten largest clones. The sequencing sample was made of CD8+ T cells from PBMCs. These receptors were collected from a human donor in good health. Each CDR3 is given with its conserved first and last residue. Clone size is shown for a subset of rows, as once, few, many or a class of expanded clone.

V,size,J,CDR3
TRBV27,NA,TRBJ1-1,CASSKGGTEAFF
TRBV5-8,NA,TRBJ2-7,CASSPWGREQYF
TRBV29-1,medium-sized,TRBJ2-2,CSVEAADANTGELFF
TRBV28,medium-sized,TRBJ2-5,CASSLRETQYF
TRBV4-2,NA,TRBJ1-1,CASSPTGGTMGVF
TRBV6-1,NA,TRBJ2-1,CASSEDTREWYNEQFF
TRBV30,NA,TRBJ2-7,CAWRGGLAGYEQYF
TRBV7-9,NA,TRBJ2-1,CASSPSGSQFEQFF
TRBV10-2,NA,TRBJ2-2,CASSEINTGELFF
TRBV12-3/TRBV12-4,NA,TRBJ1-1,CASSLAGPEAFF
TRBV20-1,medium-sized,TRBJ2-7,CSARLGTYEQYF
TRBV6-5,medium-sized,TRBJ1-1,CASRIQGLNTEAFF
TRBV27,NA,TRBJ1-1,CATGGGAGTEAFF
TRBV7-8,NA,TRBJ2-7,CASSVSSSYEQYF
TRBV7-9,NA,TRBJ1-1,CASSFLFWVGAQEMNTEAFF
TRBV5-4,medium-sized,TRBJ2-5,CASAPGQEYYQETQYF
TRBV5-4,medium-sized,TRBJ2-1,CASSSESVTYNEQFF
TRBV27,medium-sized,TRBJ2-2,CASSYVAGGELFF
TRBV5-6,NA,TRBJ1-1,CATGRGRGASTEAFF
TRBV7-9,large,TRBJ1-1,CASGADLGTEAFF
TRBV3-1,NA,TRBJ2-7,CASSLLGYEQYF
TRBV2,NA,TRBJ1-4,CASRWGPNEKLFF
TRBV7-9,NA,TRBJ2-1,CASSPRDRTYNEQFF
TRBV7-8,NA,TRBJ2-1,CASSLGGGNNEQFF
TRBV7-6,NA,TRBJ1-1,CASSSYSHEAFF
TRBV28,NA,TRBJ1-1,CASRMGWTEAFF
TRBV7-9,NA,TRBJ2-1,CASSTWDSYNEQFF
TRBV15,medium-sized,TRBJ2-7,CATSGGTGFSYEQYF
TRBV7-9,medium-sized,TRBJ2-5,CASSQGEQETQYF
TRBV7-8,NA,TRBJ2-7,CASRGDRGYYEQYF
TRBV20-1,NA,TRBJ1-1,CSAPTGRGITEAFF
TRBV20-1,NA,TRBJ1-2,CSARAELDYGYTF
TRBV7-2,NA,TRBJ2-1,CASSLGGTAEQFF
TRBV11-3,medium-sized,TRBJ2-2,CATRAANTGELFF
TRBV29-1,NA,TRBJ2-7,CSVEAMNSYEQYF
TRBV9,NA,TRBJ2-3,CASSQWTAIDTQYF
TRBV10-3,NA,TRBJ2-7,CATGTGPYEQYF
TRBV20-1,NA,TRBJ2-1,CSARRGQGDPNEQFF
TRBV3-1,medium-sized,TRBJ1-1,CASSQISEDTEAFF
TRBV24-1,NA,TRBJ2-1,CATIDSYNEQFF